A single sample gave rise to the 25 T cell receptor beta chains below, sequenced in a study of cytomegalovirus exposure and HLA in healthy donors. Primers: 60 Vbeta forward and 13 Jbeta reverse. Libraries were prepared by immunoSEQ multiplex PCR; TCRdb keeps only in-frame clonotypes and omits some of them. The repertoire consists of about 150,000 clones, with approximately 60% occurring once and the leading ten covering over 1.5%. Sequencing used PBMCs. The origin of the receptors is a human donor in good health.

This clone was found once. J is TRBJ2-6 and V is TRBV5-4; 8 nucleotides line up with TRBD2. V shed 4 bases and J 0 bases; nucleotides not matched to a gene: 9. Germline V CDR1 and CDR2: SGHNT, YYREEE (reference sequence). The CDR3 contains 18 residues. CDR3 loop: CASSAPGAGASGANVLTF. In nucleotides, the CDR3 is TGTGCCAGCAGCGCCCCGGGAGCGGGGGCCTCTGGGGCCAACGTCCTGACTTTC.

V gene TRBV7-9 combines with J gene TRBJ1-3; D gene uncertain. This CDR3 has 16 amino acids. Trimming shortened V by 2 bases and J by 0 bases, and 11 bases separated the two germline ends. Germline CDR1 and CDR2: SEHNR and FQNEAQ (reference sequence). The CDR3 DNA follows: TGTGCCAGCAGCTTAATCAGGCCGAGCTCTGGAAACACCATATATTTT. It encodes CASSLIRPSSGNTIYF. Variable domain in full (rest from reference TRBV7-9 and TRBJ1-3): DTGVSQNPRHKITKRGQNVTFRCDPISEHNRLYWYRQTLGQGPEFLTYFQNEAQLEKSRLLSDRFSAERPKGSFSTLEIQRTEQGDSAMYLCASSLIRPSSGNTIYFGEGSWLTVV.

The chain has TRBV27 and TRBJ2-3; 8 bases fit TRBD1. The ends lost 5 bases at V and 3 bases at J; junction bases unmatched: 16. The CDR3 runs to 18 residues. CDR1 and CDR2 (germline): MNHEY, SMNVEV (reference sequence). The CDR3 nucleotides read TGTGCCAGCAGTCCCGCCCCGGGACAGGCAATGGGGACAGATACGCAGTATTTT. Translating gives CASSPAPGQAMGTDTQYF.

The chain employs TRBV7-2 and TRBJ2-5, with 14 bases fitting TRBD2. CDR1 is SGHTA, CDR2 FQGNSA, per germline. The length of the CDR3 is 18 residues. J was trimmed by 5 bases and V by 2 bases; bases with no gene match: 10. CDR3 nucleotides: TGTGCCAGCAGCTTACATGGGACTAGCGGGAGTTTATGGGAGACCCAGTACTTC. Encoded protein: CASSLHGTSGSLWETQYF.

The chain joins TRBV29-1 to TRBJ2-1; the D gene is possibly TRBD2 (6 bases). The CDR3 has 14 amino acids. Trimming shortened V by 8 bases and J by 6 bases, and 20 bases separated the two germline ends. Germline assignment: CDR1 SQVTM and CDR2 ANQGSEA. The CDR3 DNA sequence: TGCAGCACAACCTCTCAACTAGCTGTCAATGAGCAGTTCTTC. Translation: CSTTSQLAVNEQFF.

This clone was observed a few times. The genes are TRBV7-9 and TRBJ1-2; D might be TRBD1 (5 bases). The V end was cut by 5 bases, the J end by 3 bases, with 13 bases between. Germline V gene lookup returns CDR1 SEHNR and CDR2 FQNEAQ (reference sequence). The CDR3 runs 14 residues. The CDR3 DNA reads TGTGCCAGCAGCCCCTCAGGGTTGGACTATGGCTACACCTTC. Protein: CASSPSGLDYGYTF. Drawing the rest from reference TRBV7-9 and TRBJ1-2, the complete variable domain is DTGVSQNPRHKITKRGQNVTFRCDPISEHNRLYWYRQTLGQGPEFLTYFQNEAQLEKSRLLSDRFSAERPKGSFSTLEIQRTEQGDSAMYLCASSPSGLDYGYTFGSGTRLTVV.

This chain connects TRBV5-4 to TRBJ2-7; 9 nucleotides align to TRBD2. This CDR3 comprises 15 residues. After removal of 4 bases from V and 1 base from J, the junction contained 6 bases not matched to a gene. Germline V lookup: CDR1 SGHNT, CDR2 YYREEE (reference sequence). CDR3 loop: CASSASSGVSYEQYF. CDR3 nucleotides: TGTGCCAGCAGCGCCTCTAGCGGGGTATCCTACGAGCAGTACTTC.

J is TRBJ1-1 and V is TRBV6-1; 8 bases fit TRBD1. Germline V lookup: CDR1 MNHNS, CDR2 SASEGT. The V segment lost 5 bases and the J segment 4 bases; nucleotides outside the gene matches: 6. The CDR3 totals 14 residues. The CDR3 here is CASSFDRGRTEAFF. The CDR3 nucleotides are TGTGCCAGCAGTTTTGACAGGGGACGCACTGAAGCTTTCTTT.

The chain has TRBV11-2 and TRBJ2-1; no definite D call. The CDR3 is 13 amino acids. Germline CDR1 SGHAT, CDR2 FQNNGV. V was pared by 2 bases and J by 5 bases, with 7 bases between. The CDR3: CASSLTANNEQFF. The CDR3 coding sequence is TGTGCCAGCAGCTTAACAGCAAACAATGAGCAGTTCTTC.

V gene TRBV6-5 combines with J gene TRBJ2-7; 8 bases map to TRBD1. CDR1 and CDR2 (germline): MNHEY, SVGAGI. The CDR3 length is 14 residues. The V gene end was trimmed by 3 bases and the J gene end by 1 base; junction bases not matched to a gene: 2. The CDR3 is CASSYRDRSYEQYF. In DNA, the CDR3 is TGTGCCAGCAGTTATCGGGACAGGTCCTACGAGCAGTACTTC.

CDR3 nucleotides: TGTGCCAGCAGGGCAGGACTAGCGGGTTCCTACGAGCAGTACTTC. Encoded protein: CASRAGLAGSYEQYF. The genes are TRBV27 and TRBJ2-7, with 11 bases that match TRBD2. The germline V gene has CDR1 MNHEY and CDR2 SMNVEV (reference sequence). V shed 6 bases and J 1 base; nucleotides not matched to a gene: 5. This CDR3 spans 15 amino acids.

This sequence joins TRBV7-9 and TRBJ1-5; maybe TRBD1 (5 bases). Trimming left V 4 bases short and J 2 bases short, with 6 bases between. Germline-derived CDR1 and CDR2 are SEHNR and FQNEAQ (reference sequence). The CDR3 is 13 amino acids. CDR3 in amino acids: CASSSQGNQPQHF. DNA for the CDR3: TGTGCCAGCAGCTCACAGGGCAATCAGCCCCAGCATTTT.

The chain uses TRBV9 and TRBJ2-5; 9 bases agree with TRBD2. CDR3 size: 16 residues. Germline CDR1 and CDR2: SGDLS and YYNGEE. V dropped 2 bases and J dropped 2; count of bases not matched to a gene: 7. In DNA form, the CDR3 reads TGTGCCAGCAGCGTGGCAGGACTAGCGACACAAGAGACCCAGTACTTC. This sequence encodes CASSVAGLATQETQYF.

This chain connects TRBV7-2 to TRBJ2-1; D is unresolved. The germline V and J ends were trimmed by 2 bases and 4 bases, with 6 bases remaining between them. This CDR3 spans 13 amino acids. Germline V gives CDR1 SGHTA, CDR2 FQGNSA. CDR3 DNA: TGTGCCAGCAGCTTACGGCGGTACAATGAGCAGTTCTTC. It codes for CASSLRRYNEQFF.

CDR3 protein: CASSFRQWGDEQFF. The CDR3 coding sequence is TGTGCCAGCAGCTTCCGACAGTGGGGGGATGAGCAGTTCTTC. V is TRBV11-2 and J is TRBJ2-1, with a weak D call TRBD2 (6 bases). The CDR3 contains 14 residues. Germline V lookup: CDR1 SGHAT, CDR2 FQNNGV. Deletions cut 3 bases from V and 8 bases from J, with 14 bases between.

This sequence joins TRBV5-6 and TRBJ2-5, with D possibly TRBD2 on 5 matching bases. Trimming took off 4 bases at V and 3 bases at J, with 10 bases between the two ends. The CDR3 has 13 amino acids. Looked up from germline, CDR1 is SGHDT and CDR2 is YYEEEE. CDR3 in amino acids: CASSPGREETQYF. CDR3 nucleotide sequence: TGTGCCAGCAGCCCGGGGAGAGAAGAGACCCAGTACTTC.

J is TRBJ2-1 and V is TRBV7-6; 10 nucleotides agree with TRBD2. Germline CDR1 SGHVS, CDR2 FNYEAQ. This CDR3 contains 15 residues. Losses at the gene ends were 1 base for V and 9 bases for J; bases not matched to a gene: 6. The CDR3 sequence: CASSLVLAGVSEQFF. DNA for the CDR3: TGTGCCAGCAGCTTAGTGCTAGCGGGAGTAAGTGAGCAGTTCTTC.

Only a few counts were recorded for this clone. The identical CDR3 is also encoded by other nucleotide sequences in the sample. The V call is TRBV28, the J call TRBJ1-2, with D possibly TRBD1 on 6 matching bases. The V end lost 4 bases, the J end lost 5 bases, and 11 bases lay between the germline ends. This CDR3 is built from 13 residues. The germline V gene has CDR1 MDHEN and CDR2 SYDVKM. CDR3 region: CASSSLQGYGYTF. The CDR3 nucleotides are TGTGCCAGCAGTTCCCTACAGGGATATGGCTACACCTTC.

This clone was seen a handful of times. The chain recombines TRBV19 with TRBJ1-5; D not resolved. The CDR3 spans 15 residues. Germline CDR1 reads LNHDA; CDR2 reads SQIVND (reference sequence). V lost 4 bases, J lost 6 bases, and 16 bases lay in between. This chain's CDR3 is CASSKVRELGQPQHF. DNA for the CDR3: TGTGCCAGTAGTAAGGTCCGGGAGCTAGGTCAGCCCCAGCATTTT.

CDR3 coding DNA: TGTGCCAGCAGTGTAACAGGGAACACTGAAGCTTTCTTT. Protein: CASSVTGNTEAFF. The genes are TRBV27 and TRBJ1-1, with TRBD1 as a possible D gene (5 bases). The V end lost 5 bases, the J end lost 1 base, and 8 bases lay between the germline ends. CDR3 length: 13 residues. The germline V gene has CDR1 MNHEY and CDR2 SMNVEV (reference sequence).

This clone has only a few counts. The rearrangement uses TRBV9 and TRBJ1-2; perhaps TRBD1 as D (6 bases). Trimming removed 0 bases at V and 7 bases at J, with 10 bases between. Germline CDR1 and CDR2: SGDLS and YYNGEE. The CDR3 length is 13 residues. The CDR3 loop is CASSVDRAGGYTF. The CDR3 DNA is TGTGCCAGCAGCGTAGACAGGGCGGGTGGCTACACCTTC.

This clone was seen a few times. The gene calls are TRBV25-1 and TRBJ2-5, with D possibly being TRBD1 (6 bases). Looked up from germline, CDR1 is MGHDK and CDR2 is SYGVNS. The V gene lost 2 bases and the J gene lost 14 bases, with 15 bases spanning the gap. The CDR3 runs to 12 residues. For the CDR3, the DNA is TGTGCCAGCAGTGAAAGGGGGTTTGTGATATACTTC. This codes for CASSERGFVIYF.

The V call is TRBV27, the J call TRBJ2-1; D perhaps matches TRBD2 (5 bases). The CDR3 loop spans 16 amino acids. Germline V CDR1 and CDR2: MNHEY, SMNVEV (reference sequence). Trimming removed 3 bases at V and 7 bases at J, with 19 bases between. DNA of the CDR3: TGTGCCAGCAGTTTCCGCTATGGGGAGTGGGGTAATGAGCAGTTCTTC. Its protein is CASSFRYGEWGNEQFF.

The J gene is TRBJ2-2, the V gene TRBV15, with 7 bases fitting TRBD2. V lost 7 bases to trimming and J lost 1 base; unmatched junction nucleotides: 9. The CDR3 spans 16 residues. Germline V gene lookup returns CDR1 LNHNV and CDR2 YYDKDF (reference sequence). Here the CDR3 DNA reads TGTGCCACCACTCGTGAGGGCGGGAGGAACACCGGGGAGCTGTTTTTT. As protein: CATTREGGRNTGELFF.

The rearrangement links TRBV5-1 to TRBJ1-2; D unclear. Germline V gene data show CDR1 as SGHRS and CDR2 as YFSETQ. V dropped 4 bases and J dropped 5 bases, with 18 bases sitting between them. The CDR3 sequence is 15 residues long. CDR3 nucleotide sequence: TGCGCCAGCAGCGGCGGATCGTACGGTGGATATGGCTACACCTTC. Translated, it gives CASSGGSYGGYGYTF.